This is a list of T cell receptor beta chains from one sample in a study of cytomegalovirus exposure and HLA in healthy donors. Some clones are missing from TCRdb's copy, which holds only in-frame ones; the method was immunoSEQ multiplex PCR. The table lists around 150,000 clones, about 80% of them singletons. The sequencing sample was made of PBMCs. The receptors originated from a man aged 18 to 30 in good health and CMV-seropositive. CDR3s include the opening cysteine and the closing phenylalanine or tryptophan. D genes are given only for firm matches. Part of the rows lack a size; the others show once, few, many or a class for expanded clones.

D	V	J	size	DNA	CDR3
TRBD1	TRBV29-1	TRBJ1-5	NA	TGCAGCGCCGCCGGGACAGTCAATCAGCCCCAGCATTTT	CSAAGTVNQPQHF
TRBD1	TRBV5-1	TRBJ1-1	NA	TGCGCCAGCAGCGTGACCGGGACAGTCGGTAATGAAGCTTTCTTT	CASSVTGTVGNEAFF
TRBD1	TRBV5-6	TRBJ1-2	NA	TGTGCCAGCAGCCCTGGACAGGGGAATCACGGCTACACCTTC	CASSPGQGNHGYTF
TRBD1	TRBV5-4	TRBJ1-5	NA	TGTGCCAGCAGCTTGGGTGGACAGGGTGGAAATCAGCCCCAGCATTTT	CASSLGGQGGNQPQHF
NA	TRBV6-6	TRBJ2-4	NA	TGTGCCAGCAGTTACATTCTAGCCAAAAACATTCAGTACTTC	CASSYILAKNIQYF
TRBD1	TRBV4-1	TRBJ2-5	NA	TGCGCCAGCAGCCAAGAAGGGGGACAGTTTCTAGAGACCCAGTACTTC	CASSQEGGQFLETQYF
NA	TRBV11-2	TRBJ2-3	once	TGTGCCAGCAGCTTAATTCTGGGTGGTAGCGGCACAGATACGCAGTATTTT	CASSLILGGSGTDTQYF
NA	TRBV7-9	TRBJ2-5	NA	TGTGCCAGCAGCTTAGCGGCACAACCCCAAGAGACCCAGTACTTC	CASSLAAQPQETQYF
TRBD1	TRBV2	TRBJ2-7	once	TGTGCCACCATAATGGGACAGAGCTACGAGCAGTACTTC	CATIMGQSYEQYF
TRBD1	TRBV27	TRBJ2-7	once	TGTGCCAGCAGGAGGGCCGACAGGGCACTCTACGAGCAGTACTTC	CASRRADRALYEQYF
NA	TRBV6-5	TRBJ2-1	NA	TGTGCCAGCAGTTATTTCGCTACCGCCAATGAGCAGTTCTTC	CASSYFATANEQFF
NA	TRBV11-2	TRBJ2-3	few	TGTGCCAGCAGCGCTACAGGGAACTCATTTAATACGCAGTATTTT	CASSATGNSFNTQYF
NA	TRBV5-4	TRBJ1-4	NA	TGTGCCAGCAGCTTGGCCGGGGGGCAGACTAATGAAAAACTGTTTTTT	CASSLAGGQTNEKLFF
TRBD1	TRBV2	TRBJ2-7	NA	TGTGCCAGCAGGTGGGACAGGTCCCACGAGCAGTACTTC	CASRWDRSHEQYF
TRBD1	TRBV7-9	TRBJ2-7	NA	TGTGCCAGCGGCAGCCGGGACAGGGATCCCTACGAGCAGTACTTC	CASGSRDRDPYEQYF
NA	TRBV6-5	TRBJ2-5	few	TGTGCCAGCAGCTTAACATTCCAAGAGACCCAGTACTTC	CASSLTFQETQYF
TRBD1	TRBV9	TRBJ2-3	NA	TGTGCCAGCAGCGTTCAGGGGGCTTCGACAGATACGCAGTATTTT	CASSVQGASTDTQYF
NA	TRBV6-5	TRBJ2-5	NA	TGTGCCAGCAGTTACGACTACGACGGGGGTGAGACCCAGTACTTC	CASSYDYDGGETQYF
TRBD1	TRBV7-2	TRBJ1-5	once	TGTGCCAGCAGCTGGGGACAGGTCAATCAGCCCCAGCATTTT	CASSWGQVNQPQHF
TRBD1	TRBV4-2	TRBJ1-2	NA	TGTGCCAGCAGCCACATCTTGACAGGGGTTAACTATGGCTACACCTTC	CASSHILTGVNYGYTF
NA	TRBV19	TRBJ1-5	NA	TGTGCCAGTACCGATGGGGGGGCTCAGCCCCAGCATTTT	CASTDGGAQPQHF
NA	TRBV18	TRBJ1-2	NA	TGTGCCAGCTCACGAACAACGGGGTCTAACTATGGCTACACCTTC	CASSRTTGSNYGYTF
NA	TRBV29-1	TRBJ1-2	NA	TGCAGCGTTGAAGGTGACTGGGGCCCAAACTATGGCTACACCTTC	CSVEGDWGPNYGYTF
NA	TRBV6-5	TRBJ2-3	NA	TGTGCCAGCAGTTTTAGCGTAAGCACAGATACGCAGTATTTT	CASSFSVSTDTQYF
TRBD2	TRBV11-3	TRBJ2-4	NA	TGTGCCAGCAGCTTAGGGGAGGGGTACATTCAGTACTTC	CASSLGEGYIQYF
TRBD1	TRBV29-1	TRBJ1-2	NA	TGCAGCGAGACGGGGACAGGGATGATGGACTATGGCTACACCTTC	CSETGTGMMDYGYTF
NA	TRBV27	TRBJ2-7	few	TGTGCCAGTAGTCGGGGGACAGATATTGCCTACGAGCAGTACTTC	CASSRGTDIAYEQYF
TRBD2	TRBV10-3	TRBJ2-3	NA	TGTGCCATCAGGGAAGCGGGGGACACAGATACGCAGTATTTT	CAIREAGDTDTQYF
NA	TRBV4-1	TRBJ2-5	NA	TGCGCCAGCAGCATCCAGGGTTCGGAGACCCAGTACTTC	CASSIQGSETQYF
NA	TRBV10-2	TRBJ2-5	NA	TGCGCCAGTACACAGGGAGAGACCCAGTACTTC	CASTQGETQYF
TRBD1	TRBV4-2	TRBJ1-5	NA	TGTGCCAGCAGCCAAAGGACAGGGGAAAGCAATCAGCCCCAGCATTTT	CASSQRTGESNQPQHF
NA	TRBV6-6	TRBJ2-1	NA	TGTGCCAGCAGTTACGTGGCGCGCGGGTCGAATGAGCAGTTCTTC	CASSYVARGSNEQFF
NA	TRBV6-1	TRBJ1-2	NA	TGTGCCAGCAGCGCTGAGGCGGTCGGCTACACCTTC	CASSAEAVGYTF
NA	TRBV30	TRBJ2-2	NA	TGTGCCTGGACTTCCGGGGGGAACACCGGGGAGCTGTTTTTT	CAWTSGGNTGELFF
TRBD1	TRBV6-5	TRBJ2-7	NA	TGTGCCAGCAGCTACGTCACAGGGGCAGGCGAGCAGTACTTC	CASSYVTGAGEQYF
NA	TRBV19	TRBJ2-3	NA	TGTGCCAGTAGGGTAGCATCTAGCACAGATACGCAGTATTTT	CASRVASSTDTQYF
TRBD1	TRBV30	TRBJ1-4	NA	TGTGCCTGGAGTGTATTTGGGACAGGGGTAAAACTGTTTTTT	CAWSVFGTGVKLFF
NA	TRBV18	TRBJ2-5	NA	TGTGCCAGCTCACCCTCTCAAGCGACGGGAGAGACCCAGTACTTC	CASSPSQATGETQYF
TRBD1	TRBV4-2	TRBJ1-3	NA	TGTGCCAGCAGCCACGGGACAGGGGCCTCTGGAAACACCATATATTTT	CASSHGTGASGNTIYF
TRBD2	TRBV4-2	TRBJ2-7	NA	TGTGCCAGCAGCCGGACTAGCGGGGTGTTCGAGCAGTACTTC	CASSRTSGVFEQYF
NA	TRBV30	TRBJ1-3	once	TGTGCCTGGAGTAAAACAGCCTCTGGAAACACCATATATTTT	CAWSKTASGNTIYF
NA	TRBV7-9	TRBJ1-6	NA	TGTGCCAGCAGCTTAGAGGACACCAGTAATTCACCCCTCCACTTT	CASSLEDTSNSPLHF
TRBD2	TRBV7-3	TRBJ2-5	NA	TGTGCCAGCAGCTTGGCTAGCGGGGGTTGGGAGACCCAGTACTTC	CASSLASGGWETQYF
NA	TRBV30	TRBJ1-1	NA	TGTGCCTGGAGTAAAGGGAGGGGAGGGAACACTGAAGCTTTCTTT	CAWSKGRGGNTEAFF
TRBD1	TRBV5-4	TRBJ2-3	NA	TGTGCCAGCAGCTCCGCGACAGGGGTTGAAGATACGCAGTATTTT	CASSSATGVEDTQYF
NA	TRBV6-1	TRBJ1-1	NA	TGTGCCAGCAGTGCGAACTCTGACACTGAAGCTTTCTTT	CASSANSDTEAFF
TRBD2	TRBV12-5	TRBJ2-5	few	TGTGCTAGTGGCCCCCGCGCGGGAGTAGCCCCCGTGAGCCAGTACTTC	CASGPRAGVAPVSQYF
TRBD2	TRBV28	TRBJ2-3	NA	TGTGCCAGCAGTTTCTTGCGGGAGGGCCAGAGCACAGATACGCAGTATTTT	CASSFLREGQSTDTQYF
NA	TRBV27	TRBJ2-2	NA	TGTGCCAGCAGAAGACAGATCACGGGCACCGGGGAGCTGTTTTTT	CASRRQITGTGELFF
TRBD2	TRBV7-8	TRBJ2-3	NA	TGTGCCAGCAGCTTTTTAGCGGGAGAGGCGATAGATACGCAGTATTTT	CASSFLAGEAIDTQYF
NA	TRBV6-6	TRBJ1-6	once	TGTGCCAGCAGTGCCGGGACTGAGAATTCACCCCTCCACTTT	CASSAGTENSPLHF
TRBD1	TRBV27	TRBJ1-2	once	TGTGCCACCGGGACAGGCTATGGCTACACCTTC	CATGTGYGYTF